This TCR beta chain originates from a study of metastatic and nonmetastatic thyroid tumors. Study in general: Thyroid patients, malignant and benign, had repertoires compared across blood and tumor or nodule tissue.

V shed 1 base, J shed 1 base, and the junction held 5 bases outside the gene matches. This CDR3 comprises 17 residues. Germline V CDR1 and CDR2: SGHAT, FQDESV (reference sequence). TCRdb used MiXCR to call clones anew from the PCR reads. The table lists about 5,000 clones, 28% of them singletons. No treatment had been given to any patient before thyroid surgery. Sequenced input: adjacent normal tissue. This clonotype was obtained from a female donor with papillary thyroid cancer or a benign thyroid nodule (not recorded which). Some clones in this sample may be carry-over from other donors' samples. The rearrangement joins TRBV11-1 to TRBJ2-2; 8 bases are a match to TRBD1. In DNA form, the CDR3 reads TGTGCCAGCAGCTTAGGAGGGACAGGTGTGAACACCGGGGAGCTGTTTTTT. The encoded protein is CASSLGGTGVNTGELFF.